The clone carrying this TCR beta chain came up a few times. Its antigen remains unidentified. This sample is part of a study of T-cell reconstitution after alpha-beta-depleted transplantation in children. The V end lost 5 bases, the J end lost 3 bases, and 14 bases lay between the germline ends. This CDR3 region has 15 residues. Germline lookup yields CDR1 MNHEY and CDR2 SMNVEV (reference sequence). TCRbeta library preparation incorporated unique molecular identifiers. MiXCR, run by TCRdb on the PCR reads, gives a single entry per CDR3 protein. This sample has approximately 500,000 distinct CDR3 sequences; roughly a tenth occur once, and the top ten carry just over 2%. Overall study findings and caveats: Among T cells one year after transplant, newly produced cells accounted for most counts and diversity.

J is TRBJ2-1 and V is TRBV27; tentatively, D is TRBD1 or TRBD2 (6 bases each). This material consisted of PBMCs, taken before TCRalphabeta/CD19-depleted stem cell transplant. This receptor was identified in a child younger than 10 with inherited bone marrow failure, due to receive a stem cell transplant. CDR3 DNA: TGTGCCAGCAGTCGTAGGGGGGCCAGCTACAATGAGCAGTTCTTC. Translated: CASSRRGASYNEQFF.